These 11 T cell receptor beta chains share one sample of origin, sequenced in a study of blood T cell repertoires in COVID-19. Repertoires were generated with immunoSEQ multiplex PCR, while TCRdb's copy carries only in-frame clones and drops some. The sample includes approximately 200,000 clones, approximately 80% of them seen just once. The sequenced sample consisted of peripheral blood. The receptors were sampled from a woman aged 80 or over with COVID-19, enrolled during active disease.

This clone was seen only a few times. The genes are TRBV5-6 and TRBJ1-5, with 7 bases identical to TRBD1. Germline trimming cut 2 bases from V and 7 bases from J; bases unmatched to any gene: 6. Germline CDR1 and CDR2: SGHDT and YYEEEE. This CDR3 has 14 amino acids. CDR3 sequence: CASSFRGGGQPQHF. The CDR3 DNA follows: TGTGCCAGCAGCTTTAGAGGGGGCGGGCAGCCCCAGCATTTT.

This chain connects TRBV27 to TRBJ2-1; 8 bases fit TRBD2. V dropped 10 bases and J dropped 8; count of bases not matched to a gene: 13. The germline V gene encodes CDR1 MNHEY and CDR2 SMNVEV (reference sequence). The CDR3 loop spans 14 amino acids. The CDR3 nucleotides read TGTGCCACCGGGTGGGCGGGAGGAGGCGATGAGCAGTTCTTC. Translating gives CATGWAGGGDEQFF.

The rearrangement uses TRBV3-1 (or the pseudogene TRBV3-2) and TRBJ1-1, with TRBD1 as a possible D gene (6 bases). The V gene's germline CDR1 is LGHDT and CDR2 YNNKEL (reference sequence). V shed 1 base and J shed 6 bases, with 15 bases lying between them. The CDR3 runs 15 residues. The CDR3 loop is CASSQVTGIGSEAFF. The CDR3 DNA sequence: TGTGCCAGCAGCCAAGTCACAGGGATAGGGTCTGAAGCTTTCTTT.

The rearrangement links TRBV14 to TRBJ1-1; no reliable D call. Trimming took 4 bases from V and 1 from J, leaving 10 bases between them. The germline gives CDR1 SGHDN, CDR2 FVKESK. This CDR3 is 14 amino acids long. The CDR3 sequence is CASSRSVGNTEAFF. Written as DNA, the CDR3 is TGTGCCAGCAGCCGCAGCGTAGGGAACACTGAAGCTTTCTTT.

The CDR3 bases are TGCGCCAGCAGCCTAACAGGGTTACTTAATTCACCCCTCCACTTT. Translating gives CASSLTGLLNSPLHF. The chain uses TRBV5-1 and TRBJ1-6; tentatively, D is TRBD1 (6 bases). CDR1 SGHRS and CDR2 YFSETQ come from the germline V gene. The ends were cut back, 4 bases at V and 6 bases at J, with 14 bases in the middle. The CDR3 sequence is 15 residues long.

The gene calls are TRBV7-6 and TRBJ2-3; D possibly corresponds to TRBD2 (7 bases). Trimming removed 2 bases at V and 6 bases at J, with 15 bases between. Germline V gene data show CDR1 as SGHVS and CDR2 as FNYEAQ. The CDR3 is made up of 15 amino acids. The CDR3 region has the DNA TGTGCCAGCAGCTTATCTGGGGGGGCCAAGGATACGCAGTATTTT. It yields the protein CASSLSGGAKDTQYF.

The rearrangement joins TRBV3-1 (or the pseudogene TRBV3-2) to TRBJ2-1; TRBD2 aligns across 8 bases. J lost 5 bases, V lost 2 bases, and 5 bases had no gene match. Germline CDR1 reads LGHDT; CDR2 reads YNNKEL (reference sequence). The CDR3 spans 15 residues. The CDR3: CASSQTSGYDNEQFF. DNA for the CDR3: TGTGCCAGCAGCCAAACTAGCGGCTACGACAATGAGCAGTTCTTC.

The rearrangement links TRBV2 to TRBJ1-4; tentatively, D is TRBD1 (5 bases). CDR1 is SNHLY, CDR2 FYNNEI, per germline. Trimming pared 8 bases from V and 7 bases from J, leaving 11 bases between. The CDR3 has 12 residues. This CDR3 is CASDRGSEKLFF. CDR3 bases: TGTGCCAGCGATAGGGGAAGTGAAAAACTGTTTTTT.

The chain has TRBV10-2 and TRBJ1-5; D gene uncertain. Trimming took 2 bases from V and 1 from J, leaving 6 bases between them. Germline V gene data show CDR1 as WSHSY and CDR2 as SAAADI. This CDR3 comprises 14 residues. CDR3 amino acids: CASSEGLSNQPQHF. The DNA of the CDR3 is TGCGCCAGCAGTGAGGGGCTGAGCAATCAGCCCCAGCATTTT.

The rearrangement uses TRBV12-3 or TRBV12-4 and TRBJ1-6, with unresolved D. The CDR3 totals 13 residues. The ends were cut back, 5 bases at V and 8 bases at J, with 10 bases in the middle. This CDR3 is CASSIQPHSPLHF. Written as DNA, the CDR3 is TGTGCCAGCAGTATACAGCCCCATTCACCCCTCCACTTT.

The chain links TRBV7-2 to TRBJ2-3; TRBD2 might be the D (5 bases). Germline CDR1 SGHTA, CDR2 FQGNSA. CDR3 length: 13 residues. Trimming cost V 8 bases and J 8 bases, with 17 bases left between them. CDR3 amino acids: CASGNGVLATQYF. For the CDR3, the DNA is TGTGCCAGCGGGAACGGGGTTCTCGCTACGCAGTATTTT.